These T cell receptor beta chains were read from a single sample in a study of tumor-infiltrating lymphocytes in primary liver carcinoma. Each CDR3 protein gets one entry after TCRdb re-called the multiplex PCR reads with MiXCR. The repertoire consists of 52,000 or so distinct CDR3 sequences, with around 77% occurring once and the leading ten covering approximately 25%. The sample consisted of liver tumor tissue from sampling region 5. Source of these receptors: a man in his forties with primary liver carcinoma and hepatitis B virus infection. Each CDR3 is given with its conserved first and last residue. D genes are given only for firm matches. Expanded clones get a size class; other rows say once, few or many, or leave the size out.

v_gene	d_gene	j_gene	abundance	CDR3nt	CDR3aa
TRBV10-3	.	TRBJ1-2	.	TGTGCCATCAGTGAGTCGTGGCAGGGCAGTGACTACACATTC	CAISESWQGSDYTF
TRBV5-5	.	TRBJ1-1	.	TGTGCCAGCAGCTTGCTATCACTGGCGGGCACTGAAGCTTTCTTT	CASSLLSLAGTEAFF
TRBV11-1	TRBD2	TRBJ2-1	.	TGTGCCAGCAGTGCGGGAGGGCCGATTGAGCAGTTTTTC	CASSAGGPIEQFF
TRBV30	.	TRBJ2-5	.	TGTGCCTGGAGTGTATTGGGGGAGGCCCAGTACTTC	CAWSVLGEAQYF
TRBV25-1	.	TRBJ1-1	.	TGTGCCAGCAGTCACAGGATGGGACACCCAGGAAAGAACACTGAAGCTTTCTTT	CASSHRMGHPGKNTEAFF
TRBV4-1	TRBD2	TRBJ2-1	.	TGCGCCAGCAGCCAAGCCAGCGGGAGGGGGGAGAGTGAGCAGATCTTC	CASSQASGRGESEQIF
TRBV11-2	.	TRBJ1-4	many	TGTGCCAGCAGCAAGACTCCAGGAGGAACAAATGAAAAACTGTTTTTT	CASSKTPGGTNEKLFF
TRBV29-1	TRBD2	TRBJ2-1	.	TGCAGCGTGGGACTAGGGGTCTACAATGATCAGTTCTTC	CSVGLGVYNDQFF
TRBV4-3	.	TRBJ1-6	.	TGCGCCAGCAGTTCCTGTGATAGGGGAAGGAATTCACCCCTCCACTTT	CASSSCDRGRNSPLHF
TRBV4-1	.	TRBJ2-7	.	TGCGCCAGAAGCCGAGGGTTCCAACAGGGAAATGAGCAGTACTTC	CARSRGFQQGNEQYF
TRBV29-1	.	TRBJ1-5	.	TGCAGCGTTGTCTGGCAGAATAATCAGCCCCTGCATTTT	CSVVWQNNQPLHF
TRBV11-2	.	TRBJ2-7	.	TGTGTCAGCAGTTTAACGGACGCTGCCTGCGAGCAGTACTTC	CVSSLTDAACEQYF
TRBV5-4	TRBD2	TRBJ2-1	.	TGTGCCAGCAGCGGACTAGCGCCAAGCTCCTACAATGAACAGTTCTTC	CASSGLAPSSYNEQFF
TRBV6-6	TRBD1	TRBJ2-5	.	TGTGCCAGCAGTATCCGGGACAGGGGTACCCAAGAGACCTATTACTTC	CASSIRDRGTQETYYF
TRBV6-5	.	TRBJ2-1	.	TGTGTCAGCAGTTTGCGGAAGGTCACCTACAATGAGCAGTTCTTC	CVSSLRKVTYNEQFF
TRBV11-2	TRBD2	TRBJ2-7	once	TGTGCCAGCAGCTTGAGGGATGGGAAGACTAGCGGGCTCAGCTCCTACGAACAGTACTTC	CASSLRDGKTSGLSSYEQYF
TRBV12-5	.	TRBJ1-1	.	TGTGCTAGTGGTTTGCCTAAAAGCCGGGACAAAGACACTGAAGCTTTCTTC	CASGLPKSRDKDTEAFF
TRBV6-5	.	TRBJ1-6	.	TGTGCCAGTAGCTCCCCGCCGCGCGGGCTTTCGAATTCACCCCTCCACTTT	CASSSPPRGLSNSPLHF
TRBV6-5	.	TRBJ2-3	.	TGTGCCAGTAAAAGGACAAGGGGTACAGATACGCAGTGTTTT	CASKRTRGTDTQCF
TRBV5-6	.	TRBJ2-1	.	TGTGCCAGGACCGGAGGACCGAACAATGAGCAATTCTTC	CARTGGPNNEQFF
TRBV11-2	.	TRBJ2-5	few	TGCGCCAGCAGCTCGGGACAAGTATCCCAAGAGACCCAGTACTTC	CASSSGQVSQETQYF
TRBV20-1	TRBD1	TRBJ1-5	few	TGCACTGCTAGACACGGGACAGGGAGTGTCCAGCCCCAGCATTTT	CTARHGTGSVQPQHF
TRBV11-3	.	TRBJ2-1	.	TGTGCCAACAGCTTAGGGCTGGAGGGTCTGGAAGAGCAGTTCTTC	CANSLGLEGLEEQFF
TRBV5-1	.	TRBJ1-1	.	TGCACCACCGTGTCGGGGGACACGAACACTGAAGCTTTCTTT	CTTVSGDTNTEAFF
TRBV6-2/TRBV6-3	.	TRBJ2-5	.	TGTGCCAGCAGTTTCGAGATACCCGAGAAAAAGTGGGGCCAGTACTTC	CASSFEIPEKKWGQYF
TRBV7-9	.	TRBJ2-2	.	TGTGTCAGCAGCTTTACCCCCGGGGTGAACACCGGGGAGCTGTTTTTT	CVSSFTPGVNTGELFF
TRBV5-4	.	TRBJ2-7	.	TGTACCAGCAGCTTGTTCGGTGGCCCCTCCTACGAGCAGTGCTTC	CTSSLFGGPSYEQCF
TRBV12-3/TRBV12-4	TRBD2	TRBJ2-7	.	TGTGTCAGCAGTTCCAGGACTAGAAGGCTATATGGTGAGCAGTACTTC	CVSSSRTRRLYGEQYF
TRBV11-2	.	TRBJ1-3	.	TGTGCCTCAGCCCAGGGAGCTGGAAACACCATATATTTT	CASAQGAGNTIYF
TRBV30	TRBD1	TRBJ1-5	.	TGTGCTTGGAGGGGGCGGGGGGGAAATCAGCCCCAGCATTTT	CAWRGRGGNQPQHF
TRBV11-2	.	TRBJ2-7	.	TGTGCCAGTAGGTTAGCTCAGCTCGTTCACGAGCAGTACTTC	CASRLAQLVHEQYF
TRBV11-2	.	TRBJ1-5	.	TGTGCCAGCAGCTTAATTGGGGTAACAGGGAGCGATCAGCCCCAGCATTTT	CASSLIGVTGSDQPQHF
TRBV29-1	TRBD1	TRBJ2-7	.	TGCGGCGTGAACGGACAGGGGGTTAGCTACGAGCAGTACTTC	CGVNGQGVSYEQYF
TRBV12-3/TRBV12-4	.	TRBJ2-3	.	TGTGCCAACAGGCCCACAGGTTCGGGGGATACGCAGTATTTT	CANRPTGSGDTQYF
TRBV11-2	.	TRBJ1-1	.	TGTGCCAGCAGCCCGTGGCGTGGAAGTAACACTGAAGCTTTCTTT	CASSPWRGSNTEAFF
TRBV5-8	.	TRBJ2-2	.	TGTGCCAGCAGCTTGCGGAGGGGATCCTGGGAGCTGCTTTTT	CASSLRRGSWELLF
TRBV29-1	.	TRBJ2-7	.	TGCAGCGCAATGACATCTGGGAACGGCACTCCATACGAGCAGTACTTC	CSAMTSGNGTPYEQYF
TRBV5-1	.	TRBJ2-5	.	TGCTCCAGCAGCCTCAGACCCCTAGAGGGAATAGAGACCCAGTACTTC	CSSSLRPLEGIETQYF
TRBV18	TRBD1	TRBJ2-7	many	TGTGCCAGCTCACCAGTTCGGGACAGCTCTCCCTACGAGCAGTACTTC	CASSPVRDSSPYEQYF
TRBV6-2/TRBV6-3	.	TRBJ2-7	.	TGTGCCAGCACCCCGCACGGACTCAGGGTCGAGCAGTACTTC	CASTPHGLRVEQYF
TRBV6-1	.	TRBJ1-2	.	TGCGCCATCAGTGAAATAAGGGATGGGGACTATGGCTACACCTTC	CAISEIRDGDYGYTF
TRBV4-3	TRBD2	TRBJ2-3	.	TGCGCTAGCAGCCAAGATCTTCCCTCCGGGAATAGCGGGAGAGCAGATGCGCAGTATTTT	CASSQDLPSGNSGRADAQYF
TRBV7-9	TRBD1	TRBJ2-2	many	TGTGCCAGCAGCCGTGACAGGGAGAACACCGGGGAGCTGTTTTTT	CASSRDRENTGELFF